This T cell receptor beta chain emerged from a study of beta chain features in type 1 diabetes. Overall study context: Age, gender and cell yields were alike across patients and healthy donors. General study results and limits: Naive, central memory and regulatory TCRB repertoires appeared more similar among patients than healthy donors. Among type 1 diabetes patients, VDJ junctions had fewer insertions and more deletions. Researchers report that Type 1 diabetes patients had moderately but significantly shorter TCRB CDR3s across all four CD4+ subsets.

Deletions cut 0 bases from V and 6 bases from J, with 9 bases between. The CDR3 covers 13 residues. Germline assignment: CDR1 SGHRS and CDR2 YFSETQ. The authors reverse transcribed all of the isolated RNA, so sequencing captured expressed TCRB transcripts. TCRdb's table, derived via immunoSEQ multiplex PCR, lists solely in-frame clones and lacks some. The table includes 200,000 to 300,000 clones, roughly 20% detected once. With respect to this clone: Its antigen is currently unknown.

The V and J genes are TRBV5-1 and TRBJ1-1; a possible D gene is TRBD1 (5 bases). The TCR comes from a woman aged 40 to 55 with type 1 diabetes. The sample was naive CD4+ T cells from blood. The CDR3 loop reads CASSLDPGSEAFF. CDR3 bases: TGCGCCAGCAGCTTGGACCCAGGGTCTGAAGCTTTCTTT.